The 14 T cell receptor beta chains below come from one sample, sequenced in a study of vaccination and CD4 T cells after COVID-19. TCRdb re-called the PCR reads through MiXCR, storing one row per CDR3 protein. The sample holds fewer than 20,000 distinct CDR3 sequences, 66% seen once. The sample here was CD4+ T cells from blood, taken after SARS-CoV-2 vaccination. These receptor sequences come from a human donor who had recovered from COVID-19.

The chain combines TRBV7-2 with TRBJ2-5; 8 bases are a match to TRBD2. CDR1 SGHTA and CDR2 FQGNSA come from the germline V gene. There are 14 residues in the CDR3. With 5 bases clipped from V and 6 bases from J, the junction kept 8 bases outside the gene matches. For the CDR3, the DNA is TGTGCCAGCAGCCCAGCGGGGGCAGGGAAGACCCAGTACTTC. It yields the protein CASSPAGAGKTQYF. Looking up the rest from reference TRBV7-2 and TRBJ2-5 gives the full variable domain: GAGVSQSPSNKVTEKGKDVELRCDPISGHTALYWYRQSLGQGLEFLIYFQGNSAPDKSGLPSDRFSAERTGGSVSTLTIQRTQQEDSAVYLCASSPAGAGKTQYFGPGTRLLVL.

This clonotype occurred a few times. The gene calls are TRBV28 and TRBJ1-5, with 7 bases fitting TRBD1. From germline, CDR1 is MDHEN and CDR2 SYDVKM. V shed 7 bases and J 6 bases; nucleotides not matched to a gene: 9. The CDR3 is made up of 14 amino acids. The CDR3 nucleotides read TGTGCCAGCACTTGGGGGGGGACAGCTCAGCCCCAGCATTTT. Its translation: CASTWGGTAQPQHF.

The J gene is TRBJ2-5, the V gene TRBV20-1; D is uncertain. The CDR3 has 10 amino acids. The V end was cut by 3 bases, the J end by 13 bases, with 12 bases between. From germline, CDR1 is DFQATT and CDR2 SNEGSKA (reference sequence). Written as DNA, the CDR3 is TGCAGTGCTAGCGGACGCCCGAGGTACTTC. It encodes CSASGRPRYF.

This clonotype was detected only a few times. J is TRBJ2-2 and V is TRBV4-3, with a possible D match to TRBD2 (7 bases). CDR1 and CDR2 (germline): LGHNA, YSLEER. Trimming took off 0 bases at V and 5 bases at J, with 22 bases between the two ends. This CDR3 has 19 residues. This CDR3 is CASSQDGTVRGGATGELFF. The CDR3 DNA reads TGCGCCAGCAGCCAAGATGGGACGGTGAGGGGGGGCGCGACCGGGGAGCTGTTTTTT.

CDR3 region: CASSTTGTGATEAFF. The CDR3 DNA sequence: TGTGCCAGCAGTACTACCGGGACAGGGGCCACTGAAGCTTTCTTT. V and J are TRBV6-1 and TRBJ1-1; TRBD1 agrees at 10 bases. Germline V gene sequence: CDR1 MNHNS, CDR2 SASEGT. Trimming at V came to 5 bases and at J to 4 bases, leaving 7 bases not matched to a gene. CDR3 size: 15 residues.

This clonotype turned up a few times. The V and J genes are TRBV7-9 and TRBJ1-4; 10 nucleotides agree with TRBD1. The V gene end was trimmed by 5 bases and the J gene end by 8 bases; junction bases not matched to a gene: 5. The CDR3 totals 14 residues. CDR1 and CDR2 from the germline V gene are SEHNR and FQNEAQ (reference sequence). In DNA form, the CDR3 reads TGTGCCAGCAGCCGACAGGGGGCGATGGAAAAACTGTTTTTT. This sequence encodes CASSRQGAMEKLFF.

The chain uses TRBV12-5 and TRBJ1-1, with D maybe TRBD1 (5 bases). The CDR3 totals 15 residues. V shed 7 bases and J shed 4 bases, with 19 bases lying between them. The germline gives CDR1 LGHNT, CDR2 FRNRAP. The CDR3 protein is CASAFLGLTTTEAFF. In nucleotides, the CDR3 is TGTGCTAGTGCCTTTTTGGGGCTCACGACCACTGAAGCTTTCTTT.

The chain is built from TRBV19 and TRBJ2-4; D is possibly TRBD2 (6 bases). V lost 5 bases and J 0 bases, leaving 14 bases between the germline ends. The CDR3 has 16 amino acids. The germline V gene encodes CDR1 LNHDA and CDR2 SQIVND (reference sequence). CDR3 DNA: TGTGCCAGTAGTCCCCCGGGAGCCCTAGCCAAAAACATTCAGTACTTC. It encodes CASSPPGALAKNIQYF.

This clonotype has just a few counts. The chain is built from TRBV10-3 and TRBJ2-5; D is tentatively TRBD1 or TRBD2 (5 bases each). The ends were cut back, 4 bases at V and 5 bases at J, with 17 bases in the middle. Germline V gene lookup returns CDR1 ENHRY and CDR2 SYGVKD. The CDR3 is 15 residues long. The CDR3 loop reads CAISALRGEGETQYF. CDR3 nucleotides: TGTGCCATCAGTGCCTTAAGGGGAGAGGGGGAGACCCAGTACTTC.

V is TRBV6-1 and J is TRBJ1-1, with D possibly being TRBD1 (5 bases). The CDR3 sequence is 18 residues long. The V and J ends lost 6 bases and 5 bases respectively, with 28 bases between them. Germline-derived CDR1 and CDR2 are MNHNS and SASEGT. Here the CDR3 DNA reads TGTGCCAGCAGGGCACCAGGGTTGATAAGGGGCAGTACGACTGAAGCTTTCTTT. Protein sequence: CASRAPGLIRGSTTEAFF.

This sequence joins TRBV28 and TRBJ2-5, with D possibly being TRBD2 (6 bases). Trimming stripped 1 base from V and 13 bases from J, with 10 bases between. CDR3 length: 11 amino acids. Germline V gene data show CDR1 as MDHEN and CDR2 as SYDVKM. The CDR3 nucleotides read TGTGCCAGCAGTTTATTCGGCGGGACGTACTTC. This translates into CASSLFGGTYF.

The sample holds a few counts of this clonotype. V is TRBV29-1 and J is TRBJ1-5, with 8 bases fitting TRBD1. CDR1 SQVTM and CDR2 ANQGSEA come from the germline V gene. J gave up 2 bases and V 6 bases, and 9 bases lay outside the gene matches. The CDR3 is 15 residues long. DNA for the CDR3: TGCAGCGTGGAGATGGACAGGGTTGGCAATCAGCCCCAGCATTTT. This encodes CSVEMDRVGNQPQHF.

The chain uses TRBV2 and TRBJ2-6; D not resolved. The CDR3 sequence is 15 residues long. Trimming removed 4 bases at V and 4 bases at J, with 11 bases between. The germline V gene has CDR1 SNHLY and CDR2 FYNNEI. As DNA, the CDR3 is TGTGCCAGCAGTGTTTGGGTGTCGGGGGCCAACGTCCTGACTTTC. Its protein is CASSVWVSGANVLTF.

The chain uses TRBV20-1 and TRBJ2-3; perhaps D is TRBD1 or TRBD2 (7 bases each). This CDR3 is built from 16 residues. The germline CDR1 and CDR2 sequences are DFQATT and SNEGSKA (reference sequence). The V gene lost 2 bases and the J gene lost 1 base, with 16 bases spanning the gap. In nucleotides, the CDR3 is TGCAGTGCTAGACGACAGGGTGGGGGGGGCACAGATACGCAGTATTTT. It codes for CSARRQGGGGTDTQYF.